Listed below are T cell receptor beta chains from one sample, sequenced in a study of CD8 T cells in Susac syndrome. MiXCR, applied by TCRdb to the immunoSEQ multiplex PCR reads, yields one record per CDR3 protein. The sample includes about 180,000 distinct CDR3 sequences, roughly 94% of them seen just once. The sequenced sample consisted of CD4+ T cells from PBMCs. The receptor set was obtained from a human donor with Susac syndrome. CDR3s include the opening cysteine and the closing phenylalanine or tryptophan. Fields, in order: V gene, J gene, clone size, D gene, CDR3 DNA, CDR3 protein. D genes are given only for firm matches. Where a row states a size, it is once, few, many or the class of an expanded clone; other rows omit it.

>TRBV20-1|TRBJ2-1|.|TRBD2
TGCAGTGCTAGGACTAGCATCGATGAGCAGTTCTTC
CSARTSIDEQFF
>TRBV29-1|TRBJ2-1|.|.
TGCAGCGTTGAAGTCGCTAGCTACAATGAGCAGTTCTTC
CSVEVASYNEQFF
>TRBV7-9|TRBJ2-2|.|TRBD2
TGTGCCAGCAGGTCACTAGCGGACGATTACACCGGGGAGCTGTTTTTT
CASRSLADDYTGELFF
>TRBV11-2|TRBJ2-3|.|TRBD1
TGTGCCAGCAGCTCGGGGACAGGCACAGATACGCAGTATTTT
CASSSGTGTDTQYF
>TRBV30|TRBJ2-5|.|.
TGTGCCTGGAGTTTCCTAGACGAGACCCAGTACTTC
CAWSFLDETQYF
>TRBV2|TRBJ2-5|.|.
TGTGCCAGCAGGGGACTTACTTCAGAGACCCAGTACTTC
CASRGLTSETQYF
>TRBV20-1|TRBJ1-5|.|.
TGCAGTGCTCCCAGTCAAGGGAGCAATCAGCCCCAGCATTTT
CSAPSQGSNQPQHF
>TRBV14|TRBJ1-3|.|.
TGTGCCAGCACCTCTGGAAACACCATATATTTT
CASTSGNTIYF
>TRBV4-2|TRBJ2-2|.|TRBD2
TGTGCCAGCAGCGTATGGACTAGCGGGGGTCCTCGGACCGGGGAGCTGTTTTTT
CASSVWTSGGPRTGELFF
>TRBV18|TRBJ2-1|.|.
TGTGCCAGCTCACCCCCGACTGTGAGGGAGCAGTTCTTC
CASSPPTVREQFF
>TRBV24-1|TRBJ2-3|.|TRBD2
TGTGCCACCAGTGAGCAGCGGGGGAGCGTTGATACGCAGTATTTT
CATSEQRGSVDTQYF
>TRBV2|TRBJ1-4|once|.
TGTGCCAGCAGCGGACAGAATGAAAAACTGTTTTTT
CASSGQNEKLFF
>TRBV11-2|TRBJ1-1|.|.
TGTGCCAGCAGCTTAGAGGTCAGGGCTGCTTTCTTT
CASSLEVRAAFF
>TRBV7-9|TRBJ2-7|.|TRBD1
TGTGCCAGCAGCTTACTGGGTAGGACAGGGGAGGAGCAGTACTTC
CASSLLGRTGEEQYF
>TRBV9|TRBJ2-7|.|TRBD1
TGTGCCAGCAGCGCCCCAAACAGGGGCCCGCAAAGAAGACAGTACTTC
CASSAPNRGPQRRQYF
>TRBV2|TRBJ2-5|.|TRBD1
TGTGCCAGCAGGGCGACAGGGGACGAGACCCAGTACTTC
CASRATGDETQYF
>TRBV15|TRBJ2-1|few|.
TGTGCCACCAGCAGAGCCTACAATGAGCAGTTCTTC
CATSRAYNEQFF